The 5 T cell receptor beta chains listed next were all sequenced from one sample in a study of Ad26.COV2.S vaccination and SARS-CoV-2 variants. The treatment is: around 19 received Ad26.COV2.S at low or high dose, single or two shots; about 5 received placebo; per-sample allocation not given. It was on day 63 after the first vaccine or placebo injection that samples were taken. Sequencing was performed with immunoSEQ multiplex PCR; in TCRdb, only in-frame clones are kept and a portion is missing. Seen here are around 300,000 clones, about 89% observed once, and the top ten hold roughly 5%. Sequencing was performed on peripheral blood, taken in a trial of Ad26.COV2.S vaccine versus placebo. These receptors all come from a person between 18 and 59 years old who received the Ad26.COV2.S COVID-19 vaccine or a placebo.

The chain combines TRBV10-1 with TRBJ1-2, with TRBD1 matching over 9 bases. V shed 6 bases, J shed 4 bases, and the junction held 6 bases outside the gene matches. The CDR3 spans 14 residues. CDR1 is WNHNN and CDR2 is SYGVQD in the germline V gene (reference sequence). The CDR3 region has the DNA TGCGCCAGCAGGAGGACAGGGGATGGCTATGGCTACACCTTC. Protein product: CASRRTGDGYGYTF.

The CDR3 loop is CASSTTGGPSPLHF. The CDR3 coding sequence is TGTGCCAGCAGCACGACAGGGGGTCCCTCACCCCTCCACTTT. The chain is built from TRBV7-9 and TRBJ1-6; TRBD1 matches at 9 bases. CDR1 and CDR2 (germline): SEHNR, FQNEAQ (reference sequence). CDR3 length: 14 residues. The ends lost 5 bases at V and 10 bases at J; junction bases unmatched: 6.

This chain links TRBV19 with TRBJ2-5, with 7 bases aligning to TRBD1. V trimming: 2 bases; J trimming: 3 bases; junction bases outside the gene matches: 0. CDR3 length equals 13 residues. The germline gives CDR1 LNHDA, CDR2 SQIVND (reference sequence). The chain's CDR3 is CASSITGEETQYF. As DNA, the CDR3 is TGTGCCAGTAGTATAACAGGGGAAGAGACCCAGTACTTC.

This sequence joins TRBV4-3 and TRBJ2-6, with 7 bases fitting TRBD1. V lost 8 bases to trimming and J lost 1 base; unmatched junction nucleotides: 8. CDR3 length equals 16 residues. In germline, CDR1 is LGHNA, CDR2 YSLEER. CDR3 in amino acids: CASSEQGTSGANVLTF. The CDR3 nucleotides read TGCGCCAGCTCCGAACAGGGGACGTCTGGGGCCAACGTCCTGACTTTC.

This chain links TRBV6-5 with TRBJ2-7; a weak D match, TRBD1 (6 bases). Trimming took 5 bases from V and 3 from J, leaving 17 bases between them. The CDR3 is 15 amino acids. CDR1 MNHEY and CDR2 SVGAGI come from the germline V gene. The CDR3 reads CASSTDRRENYEQYF. The DNA for the CDR3 is TGTGCCAGCAGTACGGACAGAAGGGAGAACTACGAGCAGTACTTC.